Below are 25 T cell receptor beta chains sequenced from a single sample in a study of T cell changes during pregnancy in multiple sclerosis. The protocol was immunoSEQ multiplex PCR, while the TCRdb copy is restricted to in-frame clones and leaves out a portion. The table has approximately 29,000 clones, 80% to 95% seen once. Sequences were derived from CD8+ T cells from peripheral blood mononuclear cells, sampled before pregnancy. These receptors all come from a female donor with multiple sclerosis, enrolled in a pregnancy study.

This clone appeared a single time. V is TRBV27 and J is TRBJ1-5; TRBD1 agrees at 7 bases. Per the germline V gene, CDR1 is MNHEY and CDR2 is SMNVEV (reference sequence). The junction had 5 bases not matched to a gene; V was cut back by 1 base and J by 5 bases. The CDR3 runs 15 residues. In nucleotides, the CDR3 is TGTGCCAGCAGTTTATGGGCAGGGGGACATCAGCCCCAGCATTTT. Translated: CASSLWAGGHQPQHF.

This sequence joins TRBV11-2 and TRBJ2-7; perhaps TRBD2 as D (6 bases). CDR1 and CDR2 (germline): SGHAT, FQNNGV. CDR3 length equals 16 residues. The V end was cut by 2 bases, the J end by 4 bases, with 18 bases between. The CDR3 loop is CASSLYHREKGYEQYF. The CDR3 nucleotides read TGTGCCAGCAGCTTATACCACCGGGAGAAAGGTTACGAGCAGTACTTC.

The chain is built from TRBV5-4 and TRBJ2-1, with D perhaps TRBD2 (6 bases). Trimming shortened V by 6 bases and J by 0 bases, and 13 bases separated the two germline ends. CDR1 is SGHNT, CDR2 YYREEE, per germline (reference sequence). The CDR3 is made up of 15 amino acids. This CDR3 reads CASTLRRGSYNEQFF. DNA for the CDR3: TGTGCCAGCACCCTCCGGAGGGGCTCCTACAATGAGCAGTTCTTC.

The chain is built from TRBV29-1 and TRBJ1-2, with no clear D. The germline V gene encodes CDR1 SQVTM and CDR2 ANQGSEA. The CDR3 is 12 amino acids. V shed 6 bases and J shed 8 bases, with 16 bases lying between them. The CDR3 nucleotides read TGCAGCGTCCTACTCGATGCGGGGGGCTACACCTTC. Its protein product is CSVLLDAGGYTF.

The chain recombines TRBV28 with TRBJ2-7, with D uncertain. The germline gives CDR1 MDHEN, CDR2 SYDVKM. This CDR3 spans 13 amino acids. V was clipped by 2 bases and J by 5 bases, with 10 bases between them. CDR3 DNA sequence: TGTGCCAGCAGTTTAATGAGTAGCAACGAGCAGTACTTC. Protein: CASSLMSSNEQYF.

CDR3 bases: TGTGCCAGCAGTGGGGACAGGAACACCGGGGAGCTGTTTTTT. Translating it yields CASSGDRNTGELFF. The chain couples TRBV6-4 to TRBJ2-2; TRBD1 aligns across 7 bases. Germline V gene data show CDR1 as MRHNA and CDR2 as SNTAGT. CDR3 length equals 14 residues. V was pared by 4 bases and J by 1 base, with 0 bases of the junction left unmatched.

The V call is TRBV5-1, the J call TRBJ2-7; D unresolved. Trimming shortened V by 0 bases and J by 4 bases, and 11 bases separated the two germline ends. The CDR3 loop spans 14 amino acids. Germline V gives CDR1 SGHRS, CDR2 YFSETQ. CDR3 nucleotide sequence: TGCGCCAGCAGCTTGGGGTCGGGTGCTTACGAGCAGTACTTC. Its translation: CASSLGSGAYEQYF.

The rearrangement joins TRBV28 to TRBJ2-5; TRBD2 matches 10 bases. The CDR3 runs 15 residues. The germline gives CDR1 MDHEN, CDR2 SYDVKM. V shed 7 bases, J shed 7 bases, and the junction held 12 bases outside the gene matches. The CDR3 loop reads CASTRLAGVLATQYF. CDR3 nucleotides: TGTGCCAGCACGCGTCTAGCGGGAGTGCTGGCGACCCAGTACTTC.

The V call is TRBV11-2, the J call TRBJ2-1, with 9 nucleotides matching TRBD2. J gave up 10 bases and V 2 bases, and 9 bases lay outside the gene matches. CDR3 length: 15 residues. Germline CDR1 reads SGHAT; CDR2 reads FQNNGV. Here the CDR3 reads CASSLSAGGLREQFF. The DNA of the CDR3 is TGTGCCAGCAGCTTATCTGCGGGAGGGCTCCGGGAGCAGTTCTTC.

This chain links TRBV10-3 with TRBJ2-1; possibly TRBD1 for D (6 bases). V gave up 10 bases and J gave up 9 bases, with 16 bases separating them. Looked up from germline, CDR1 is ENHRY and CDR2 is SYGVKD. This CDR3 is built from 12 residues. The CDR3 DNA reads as TGTGCCAGCGATAAGGGGGATACTGAGCAGTTCTTC. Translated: CASDKGDTEQFF.

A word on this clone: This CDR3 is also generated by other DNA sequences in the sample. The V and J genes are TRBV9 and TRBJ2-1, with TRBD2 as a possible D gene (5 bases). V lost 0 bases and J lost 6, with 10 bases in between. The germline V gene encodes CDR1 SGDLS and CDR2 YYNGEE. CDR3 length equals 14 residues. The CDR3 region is CASSVGAGGNEQFF. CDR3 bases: TGTGCCAGCAGCGTAGGGGCGGGCGGCAATGAGCAGTTCTTC.

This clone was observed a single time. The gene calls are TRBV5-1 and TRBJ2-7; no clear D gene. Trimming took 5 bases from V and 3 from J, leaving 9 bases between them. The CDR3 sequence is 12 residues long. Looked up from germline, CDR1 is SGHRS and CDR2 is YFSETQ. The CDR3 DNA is TGCGCCAGCAGTTCGGTCCGCTACGAGCAGTACTTC. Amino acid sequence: CASSSVRYEQYF.

CDR3 sequence reads: CASSLFSGPSTDTQYF. CDR3 DNA: TGTGCCAGCAGCTTATTTAGCGGGCCGAGCACAGATACGCAGTATTTT. The chain recombines TRBV7-9 with TRBJ2-3; 7 bases map to TRBD2. The CDR3 has 16 residues. Per germline, CDR1 SEHNR and CDR2 FQNEAQ (reference sequence). V was clipped by 2 bases and J by 0 bases; unmatched bases: 5.

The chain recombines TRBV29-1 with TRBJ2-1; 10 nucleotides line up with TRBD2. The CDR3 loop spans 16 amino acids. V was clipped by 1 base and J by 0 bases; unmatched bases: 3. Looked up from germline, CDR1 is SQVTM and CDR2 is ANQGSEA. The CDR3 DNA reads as TGCAGCGTTGAAGGCCCTAGCGGGAGCTCCTACAATGAGCAGTTCTTC. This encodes CSVEGPSGSSYNEQFF.

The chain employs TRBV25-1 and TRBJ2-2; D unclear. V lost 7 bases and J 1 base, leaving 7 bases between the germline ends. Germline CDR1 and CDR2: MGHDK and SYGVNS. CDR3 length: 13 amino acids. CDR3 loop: CASIDWNTGELFF. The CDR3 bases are TGTGCCAGCATCGACTGGAACACCGGGGAGCTGTTTTTT.

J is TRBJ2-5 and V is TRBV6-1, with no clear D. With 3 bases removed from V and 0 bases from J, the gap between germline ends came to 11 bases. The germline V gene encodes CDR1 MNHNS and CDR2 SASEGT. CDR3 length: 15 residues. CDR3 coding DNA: TGTGCCAGCAGTGAGTTTGCGCGGTACCAAGAGACCCAGTACTTC. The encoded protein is CASSEFARYQETQYF.

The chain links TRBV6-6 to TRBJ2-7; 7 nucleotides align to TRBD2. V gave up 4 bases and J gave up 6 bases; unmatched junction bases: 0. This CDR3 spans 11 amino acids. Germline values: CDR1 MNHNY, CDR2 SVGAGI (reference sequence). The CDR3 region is CASSWGGEQYF. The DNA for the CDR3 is TGTGCCAGCAGTTGGGGGGGCGAGCAGTACTTC.

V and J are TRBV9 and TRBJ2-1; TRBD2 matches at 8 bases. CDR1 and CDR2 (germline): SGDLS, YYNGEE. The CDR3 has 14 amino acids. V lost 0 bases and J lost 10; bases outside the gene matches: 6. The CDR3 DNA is TGTGCCAGCAGCGTAGGCGGTAGCGGGGAAGAGCAGTTCTTC. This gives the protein CASSVGGSGEEQFF.

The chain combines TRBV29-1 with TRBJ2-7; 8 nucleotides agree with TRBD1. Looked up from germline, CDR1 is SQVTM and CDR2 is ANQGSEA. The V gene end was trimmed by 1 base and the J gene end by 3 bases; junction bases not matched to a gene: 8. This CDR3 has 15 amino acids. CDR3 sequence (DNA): TGCAGCGTTGAAGGCGGACAGGGCCGGAGCTACGAGCAGTACTTC. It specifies CSVEGGQGRSYEQYF.

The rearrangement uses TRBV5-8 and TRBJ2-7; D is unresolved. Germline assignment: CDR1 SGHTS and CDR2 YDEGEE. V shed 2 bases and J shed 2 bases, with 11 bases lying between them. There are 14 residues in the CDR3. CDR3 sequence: CASSFRQAPYEQYF. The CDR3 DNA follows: TGTGCCAGCAGCTTCCGGCAGGCGCCCTACGAGCAGTACTTC.

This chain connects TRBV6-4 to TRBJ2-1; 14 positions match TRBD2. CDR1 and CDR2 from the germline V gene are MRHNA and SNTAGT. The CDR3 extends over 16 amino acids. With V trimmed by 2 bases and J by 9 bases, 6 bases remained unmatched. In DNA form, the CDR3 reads TGTGCCAGCAGTGACGTCGGGGGACTAGCGGGAGCTGAGCAGTTCTTC. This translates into CASSDVGGLAGAEQFF.

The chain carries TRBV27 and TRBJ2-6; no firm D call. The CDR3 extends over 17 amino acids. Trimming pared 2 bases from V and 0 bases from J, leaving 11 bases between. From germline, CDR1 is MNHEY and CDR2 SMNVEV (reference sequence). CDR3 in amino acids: CASSLITSSSGANVLTF. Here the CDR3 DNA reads TGTGCCAGCAGTTTAATAACGTCTAGCTCTGGGGCCAACGTCCTGACTTTC. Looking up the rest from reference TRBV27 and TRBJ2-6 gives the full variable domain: EAQVTQNPRYLITVTGKKLTVTCSQNMNHEYMSWYRQDPGLGLRQIYYSMNVEVTDKGDVPEGYKVSRKEKRNFPLILESPSPNQTSLYFCASSLITSSSGANVLTFGAGSRLTVL.

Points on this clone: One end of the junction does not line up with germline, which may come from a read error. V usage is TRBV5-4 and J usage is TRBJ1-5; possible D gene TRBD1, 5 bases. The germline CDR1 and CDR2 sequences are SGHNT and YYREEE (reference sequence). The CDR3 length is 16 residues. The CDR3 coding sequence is TGCGCCAGCAGCCAAACTATCGAAACAGGCCACCAGCCCCAGCATTTT. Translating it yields CASSQTIETGHQPQHF.

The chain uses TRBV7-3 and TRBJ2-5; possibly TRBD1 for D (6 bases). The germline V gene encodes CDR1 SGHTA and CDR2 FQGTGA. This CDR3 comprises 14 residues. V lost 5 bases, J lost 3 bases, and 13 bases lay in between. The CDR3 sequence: CASSPLGQKETQYF. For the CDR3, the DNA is TGTGCCAGCAGCCCCCTAGGACAGAAAGAGACCCAGTACTTC.

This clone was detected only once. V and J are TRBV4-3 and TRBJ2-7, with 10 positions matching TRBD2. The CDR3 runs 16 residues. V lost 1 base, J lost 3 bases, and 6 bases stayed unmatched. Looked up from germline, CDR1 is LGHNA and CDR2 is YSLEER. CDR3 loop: CASSQVISGGNYEQYF. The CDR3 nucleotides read TGCGCCAGCAGCCAAGTAATTAGCGGGGGGAACTACGAGCAGTACTTC.